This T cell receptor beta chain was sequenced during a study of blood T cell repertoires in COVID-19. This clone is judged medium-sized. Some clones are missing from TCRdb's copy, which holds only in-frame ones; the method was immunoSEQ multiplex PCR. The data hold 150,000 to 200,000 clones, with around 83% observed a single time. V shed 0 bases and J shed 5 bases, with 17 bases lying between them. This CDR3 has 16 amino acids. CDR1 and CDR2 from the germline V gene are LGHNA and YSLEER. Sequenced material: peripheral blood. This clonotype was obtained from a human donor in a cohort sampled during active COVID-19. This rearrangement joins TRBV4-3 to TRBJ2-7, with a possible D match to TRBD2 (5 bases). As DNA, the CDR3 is TGCGCCAGCAGCCAAGATAGGAGGACGGTAACCAACGAGCAGTACTTC. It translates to CASSQDRRTVTNEQYF.